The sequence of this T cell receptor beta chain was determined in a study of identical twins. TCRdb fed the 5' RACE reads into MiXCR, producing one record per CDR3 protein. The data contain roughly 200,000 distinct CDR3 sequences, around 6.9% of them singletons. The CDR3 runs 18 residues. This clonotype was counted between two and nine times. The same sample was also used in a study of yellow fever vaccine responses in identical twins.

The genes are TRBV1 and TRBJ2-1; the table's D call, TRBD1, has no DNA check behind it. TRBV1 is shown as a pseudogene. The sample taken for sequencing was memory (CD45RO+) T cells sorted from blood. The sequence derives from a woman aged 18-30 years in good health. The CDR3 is CTSSHVILEAHRYGEQFF. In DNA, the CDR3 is TGCACCAGCAGCCACGTCATTCTAGAGGCGCATCGGTATGGTGAGCAGTTCTTC.